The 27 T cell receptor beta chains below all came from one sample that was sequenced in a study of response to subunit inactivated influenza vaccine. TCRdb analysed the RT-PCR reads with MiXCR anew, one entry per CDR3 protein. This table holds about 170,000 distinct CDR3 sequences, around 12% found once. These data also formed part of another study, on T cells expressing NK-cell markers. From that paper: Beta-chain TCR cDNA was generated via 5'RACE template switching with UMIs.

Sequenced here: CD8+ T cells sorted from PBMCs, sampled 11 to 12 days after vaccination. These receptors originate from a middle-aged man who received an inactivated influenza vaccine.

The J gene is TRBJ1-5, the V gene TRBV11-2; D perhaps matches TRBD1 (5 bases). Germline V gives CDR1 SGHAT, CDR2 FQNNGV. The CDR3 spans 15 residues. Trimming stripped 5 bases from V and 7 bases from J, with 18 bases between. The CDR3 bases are TGTGCCAGCAGCGAGGGGTGGGGGAGAGAACAGCCCCAGCATTTT. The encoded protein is CASSEGWGREQPQHF.

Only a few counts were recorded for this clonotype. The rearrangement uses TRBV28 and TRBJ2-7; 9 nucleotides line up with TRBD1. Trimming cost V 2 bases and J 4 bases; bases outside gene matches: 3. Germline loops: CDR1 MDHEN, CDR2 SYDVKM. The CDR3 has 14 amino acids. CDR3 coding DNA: TGTGCCAGCAGTTTAAGGGGACAGGGATACGAGCAGTACTTC. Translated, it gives CASSLRGQGYEQYF.

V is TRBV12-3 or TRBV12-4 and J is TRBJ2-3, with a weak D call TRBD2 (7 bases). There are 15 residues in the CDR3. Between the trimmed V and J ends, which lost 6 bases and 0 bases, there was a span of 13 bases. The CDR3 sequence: CASRPGGPSTDTQYF. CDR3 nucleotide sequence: TGTGCCAGCAGGCCCGGGGGGCCGAGCACAGATACGCAGTATTTT.

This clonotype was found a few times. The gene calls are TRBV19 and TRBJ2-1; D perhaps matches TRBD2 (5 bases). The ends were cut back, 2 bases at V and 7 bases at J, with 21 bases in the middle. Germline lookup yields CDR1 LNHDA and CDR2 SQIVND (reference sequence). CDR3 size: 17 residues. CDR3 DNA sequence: TGTGCCAGTAGTATAAGGGCGGCGGGCGAATGGGAGAATGAGCAGTTCTTC. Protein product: CASSIRAAGEWENEQFF. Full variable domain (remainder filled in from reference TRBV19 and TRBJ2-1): DGGITQSPKYLFRKEGQNVTLSCEQNLNHDAMYWYRQDPGQGLRLIYYSQIVNDFQKGDIAEGYSVSREKKESFPLTVTSAQKNPTAFYLCASSIRAAGEWENEQFFGPGTRLTVL.

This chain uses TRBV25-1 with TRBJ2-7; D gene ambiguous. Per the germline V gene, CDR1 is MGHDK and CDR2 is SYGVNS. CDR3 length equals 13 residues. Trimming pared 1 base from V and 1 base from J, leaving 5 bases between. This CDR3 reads CASSEWGSYEQYF. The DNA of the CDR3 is TGTGCCAGCAGTGAATGGGGATCCTACGAGCAGTACTTC.

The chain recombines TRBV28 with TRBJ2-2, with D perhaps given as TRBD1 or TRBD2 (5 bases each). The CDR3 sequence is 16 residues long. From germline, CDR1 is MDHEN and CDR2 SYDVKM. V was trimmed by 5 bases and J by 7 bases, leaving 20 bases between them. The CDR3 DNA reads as TGTGCCAGCAGTCGGAACCGGGACCCCGTGGGCGGGGAGCTGTTTTTT. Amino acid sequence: CASSRNRDPVGGELFF.

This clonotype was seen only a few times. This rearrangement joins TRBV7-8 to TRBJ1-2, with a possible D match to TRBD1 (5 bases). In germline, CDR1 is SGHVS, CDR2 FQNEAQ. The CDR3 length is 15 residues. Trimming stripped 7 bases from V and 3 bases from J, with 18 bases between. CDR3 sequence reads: CASMTGAWGDYGYTF. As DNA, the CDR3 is TGTGCCAGCATGACCGGGGCTTGGGGGGACTATGGCTACACCTTC.

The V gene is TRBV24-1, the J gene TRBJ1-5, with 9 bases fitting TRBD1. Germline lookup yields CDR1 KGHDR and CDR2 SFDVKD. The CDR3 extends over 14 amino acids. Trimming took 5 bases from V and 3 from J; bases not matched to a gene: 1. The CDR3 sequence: CATSGQGVNQPQHF. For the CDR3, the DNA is TGTGCCACCAGTGGACAGGGGGTCAATCAGCCCCAGCATTTT.

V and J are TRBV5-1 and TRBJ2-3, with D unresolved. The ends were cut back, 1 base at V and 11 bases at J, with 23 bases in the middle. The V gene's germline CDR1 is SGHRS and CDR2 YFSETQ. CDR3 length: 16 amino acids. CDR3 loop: CASSLMQAGRDERQYF. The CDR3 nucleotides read TGCGCCAGCAGCTTGATGCAGGCCGGTCGTGATGAAAGGCAGTATTTT.

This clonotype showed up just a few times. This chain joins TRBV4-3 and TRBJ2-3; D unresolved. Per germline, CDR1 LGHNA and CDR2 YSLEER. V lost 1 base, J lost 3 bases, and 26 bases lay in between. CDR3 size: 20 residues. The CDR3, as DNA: TGCGCCAGCAGCCAAGGTGGTTTAATAGGGCAGCCAGACCTAACAGATACGCAGTATTTT. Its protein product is CASSQGGLIGQPDLTDTQYF.

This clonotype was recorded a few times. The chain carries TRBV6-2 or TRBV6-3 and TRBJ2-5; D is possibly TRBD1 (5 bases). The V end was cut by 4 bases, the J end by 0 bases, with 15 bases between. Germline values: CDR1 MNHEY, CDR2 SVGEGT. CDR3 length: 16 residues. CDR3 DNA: TGTGCCAGCAGTTCCTCTCTTGACAGAAACCAAGAGACCCAGTACTTC. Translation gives CASSSSLDRNQETQYF.

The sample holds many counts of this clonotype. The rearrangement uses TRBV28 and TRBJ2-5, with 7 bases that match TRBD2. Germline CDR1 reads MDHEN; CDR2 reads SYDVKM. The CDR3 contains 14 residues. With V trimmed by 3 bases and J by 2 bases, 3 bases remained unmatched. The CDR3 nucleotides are TGTGCCAGCAGTTTCCGCGGGAGTCAAGAGACCCAGTACTTC. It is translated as CASSFRGSQETQYF.

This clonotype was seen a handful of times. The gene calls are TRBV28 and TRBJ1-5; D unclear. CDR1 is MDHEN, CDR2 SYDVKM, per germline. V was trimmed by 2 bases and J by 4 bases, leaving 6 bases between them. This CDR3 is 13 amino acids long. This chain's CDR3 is CASSLVGNQPQHF. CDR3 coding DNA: TGTGCCAGCAGTTTAGTGGGAAATCAGCCCCAGCATTTT.

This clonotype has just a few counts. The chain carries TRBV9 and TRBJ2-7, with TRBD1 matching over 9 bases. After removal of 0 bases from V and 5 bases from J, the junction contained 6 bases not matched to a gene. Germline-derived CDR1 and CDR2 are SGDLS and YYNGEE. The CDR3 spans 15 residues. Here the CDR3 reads CASSVEGQGSDEQYF. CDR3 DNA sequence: TGTGCCAGCAGCGTAGAAGGACAGGGGAGCGACGAGCAGTACTTC.

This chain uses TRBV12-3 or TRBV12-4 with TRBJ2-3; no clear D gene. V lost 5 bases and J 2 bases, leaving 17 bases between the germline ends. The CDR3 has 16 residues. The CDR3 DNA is TGTGCCAGCAGTCCAATCGGGTTCGGATACACAGATACGCAGTATTTT. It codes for CASSPIGFGYTDTQYF.

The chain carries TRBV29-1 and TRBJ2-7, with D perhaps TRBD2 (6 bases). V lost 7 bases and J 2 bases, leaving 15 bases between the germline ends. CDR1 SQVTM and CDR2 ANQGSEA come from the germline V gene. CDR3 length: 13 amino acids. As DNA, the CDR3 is TGCAGCGCCGAGGGACTCGATGCCTACGAGCAGTACTTC. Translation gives CSAEGLDAYEQYF.

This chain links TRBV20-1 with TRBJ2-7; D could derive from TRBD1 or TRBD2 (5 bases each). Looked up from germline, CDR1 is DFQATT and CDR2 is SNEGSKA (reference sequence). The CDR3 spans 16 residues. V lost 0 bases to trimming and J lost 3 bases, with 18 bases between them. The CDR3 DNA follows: TGCAGTGCTAGAGATAAGAGTGGGGGAACAGTCTACGAGCAGTACTTC. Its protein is CSARDKSGGTVYEQYF.

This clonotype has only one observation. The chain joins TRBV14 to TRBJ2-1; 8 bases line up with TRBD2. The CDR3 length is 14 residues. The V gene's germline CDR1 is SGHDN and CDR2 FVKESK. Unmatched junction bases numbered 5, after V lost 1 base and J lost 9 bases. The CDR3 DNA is TGTGCCAGCAGCCAAGTCGGGGGGGCCGGTGAGCAGTTCTTC. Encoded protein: CASSQVGGAGEQFF.

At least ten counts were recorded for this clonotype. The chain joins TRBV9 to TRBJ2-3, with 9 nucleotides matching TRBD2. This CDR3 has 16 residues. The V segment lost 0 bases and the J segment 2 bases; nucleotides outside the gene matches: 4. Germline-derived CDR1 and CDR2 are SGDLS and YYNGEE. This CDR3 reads CASSVALAGYTDTQYF. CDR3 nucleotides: TGTGCCAGCAGCGTAGCGCTAGCGGGATACACAGATACGCAGTATTTT.

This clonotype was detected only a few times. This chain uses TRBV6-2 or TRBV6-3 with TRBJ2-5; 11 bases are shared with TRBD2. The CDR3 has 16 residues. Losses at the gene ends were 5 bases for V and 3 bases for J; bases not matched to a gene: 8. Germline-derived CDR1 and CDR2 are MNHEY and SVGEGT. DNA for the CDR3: TGTGCCAGCAGTCCCGGGACGGGACTAGCGGAAGAGACCCAGTACTTC. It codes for CASSPGTGLAEETQYF.

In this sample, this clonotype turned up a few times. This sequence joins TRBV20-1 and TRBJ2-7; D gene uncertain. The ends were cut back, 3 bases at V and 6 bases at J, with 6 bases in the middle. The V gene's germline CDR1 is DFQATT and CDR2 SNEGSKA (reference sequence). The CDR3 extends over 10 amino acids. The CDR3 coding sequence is TGCAGTGCTAGGGGCGCCGAGCAGTACTTC. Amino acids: CSARGAEQYF.

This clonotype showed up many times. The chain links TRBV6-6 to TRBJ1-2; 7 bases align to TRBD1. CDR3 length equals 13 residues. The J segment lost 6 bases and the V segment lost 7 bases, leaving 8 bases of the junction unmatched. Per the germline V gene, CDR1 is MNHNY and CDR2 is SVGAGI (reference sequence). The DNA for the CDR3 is TGTGCCAGCACCGACCGAGGGGGCGATGGCTACACCTTC. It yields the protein CASTDRGGDGYTF.

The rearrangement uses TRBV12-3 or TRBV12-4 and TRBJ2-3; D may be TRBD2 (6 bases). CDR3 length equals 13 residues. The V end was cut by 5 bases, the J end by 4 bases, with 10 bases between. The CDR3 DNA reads TGTGCCAGCAGTCCGGAGCGGGCAGATACGCAGTATTTT. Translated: CASSPERADTQYF.

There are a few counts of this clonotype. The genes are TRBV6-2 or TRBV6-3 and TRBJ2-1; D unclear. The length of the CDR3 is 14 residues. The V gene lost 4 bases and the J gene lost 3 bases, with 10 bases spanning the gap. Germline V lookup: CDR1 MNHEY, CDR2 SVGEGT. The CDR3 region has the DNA TGTGCCAGCAGTTTATCGGGTAACTACAATGAGCAGTTCTTC. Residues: CASSLSGNYNEQFF.

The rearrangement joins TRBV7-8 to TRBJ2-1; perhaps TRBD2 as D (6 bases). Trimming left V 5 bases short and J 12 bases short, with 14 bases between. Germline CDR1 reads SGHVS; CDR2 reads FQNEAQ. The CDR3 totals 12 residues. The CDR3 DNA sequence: TGTGCCAGCAGCGCGCGGGGCGCGACGCAGTTCTTC. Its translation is CASSARGATQFF. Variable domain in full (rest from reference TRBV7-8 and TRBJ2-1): GAGVSQSPRYKVAKRGQDVALRCDPISGHVSLFWYQQALGQGPEFLTYFQNEAQLDKSGLPSDRFFAERPEGSVSTLKIQRTQQEDSAVYLCASSARGATQFFGPGTRLTVL.

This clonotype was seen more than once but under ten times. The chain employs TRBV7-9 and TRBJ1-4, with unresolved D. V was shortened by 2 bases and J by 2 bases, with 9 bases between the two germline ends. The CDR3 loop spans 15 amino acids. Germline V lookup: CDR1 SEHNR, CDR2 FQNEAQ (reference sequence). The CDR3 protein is CASSLTVGTNEKLFF. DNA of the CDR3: TGTGCCAGCAGCTTAACCGTGGGGACTAATGAAAAACTGTTTTTT.

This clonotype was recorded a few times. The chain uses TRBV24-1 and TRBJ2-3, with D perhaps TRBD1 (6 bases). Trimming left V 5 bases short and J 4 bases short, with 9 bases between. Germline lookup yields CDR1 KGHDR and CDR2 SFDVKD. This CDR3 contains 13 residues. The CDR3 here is CATSAGVADTQYF. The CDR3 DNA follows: TGTGCCACCAGTGCAGGGGTGGCAGATACGCAGTATTTT.